A selection of T cell receptor beta chains follows, all from one sample in a study of T cell responses to AZD1222 COVID-19 vaccine. Clones were read by immunoSEQ multiplex PCR, and TCRdb kept only the in-frame ones, dropping some. The sample shows about 100,000 clones, 88% of them seen only once. The material was peripheral blood, obtained on day 0 of AZD1222 vaccination. These receptors originate from an adult in good health. The CDR3 runs from the conserved cysteine through the conserved F or W. The D gene is left open where the match is weak. Some rows have no size entry. The others give once, few or many, or a class for an expanded clone.

clone size: .
J gene: TRBJ2-1
D gene: TRBD2
V gene: TRBV11-3
CDR3 DNA: TGTGCCAGCAGCTCAGAGGGGCGGGGGTTAGAAGAGCAGTTCTTC
CDR3 protein: CASSSEGRGLEEQFF

clone size: .
J gene: TRBJ1-2
D gene: .
V gene: TRBV6-5
CDR3 DNA: TGTGCCAGCAGTCCGGCCAGTGGGATGAACTATGGCTACACCTTC
CDR3 protein: CASSPASGMNYGYTF

clone size: .
J gene: TRBJ2-7
D gene: TRBD2
V gene: TRBV28
CDR3 DNA: TGTGCCAGCCCCCCCGGCGGGAGGGCCTTCGACGAGCAGTACTTC
CDR3 protein: CASPPGGRAFDEQYF

clone size: .
J gene: TRBJ1-3
D gene: .
V gene: TRBV7-9
CDR3 DNA: TGTGCCAGCAGCTTAGGGGCGCCGTCGGGAAACACCATATATTTT
CDR3 protein: CASSLGAPSGNTIYF

clone size: .
J gene: TRBJ2-6
D gene: .
V gene: TRBV28
CDR3 DNA: TGTGCCAGCGGTGGGGCGAGCTCTGGGGCCAACGTCCTGACTTTC
CDR3 protein: CASGGASSGANVLTF

clone size: .
J gene: TRBJ1-4
D gene: .
V gene: TRBV7-9
CDR3 DNA: TGTGCCAGCAGTACGCCACAGGTCCGGGGCATGGGCCATAATGAAAAACTGTTTTTT
CDR3 protein: CASSTPQVRGMGHNEKLFF

clone size: .
J gene: TRBJ2-1
D gene: .
V gene: TRBV30
CDR3 DNA: TGTGCCTGGAGTTCCGTGGGGGACAATGAGCAGTTCTTC
CDR3 protein: CAWSSVGDNEQFF

clone size: .
J gene: TRBJ1-4
D gene: .
V gene: TRBV6-2/TRBV6-3
CDR3 DNA: TGTGCCAGCAGTTACGGGCCCCCGGCGAGGGGACTGTTTTTT
CDR3 protein: CASSYGPPARGLFF

clone size: .
J gene: TRBJ2-7
D gene: TRBD2
V gene: TRBV6-5
CDR3 DNA: TGTGCCAGCAGCCGCGGACTAGCGGGAGTGGGGAGGCAGTACTTC
CDR3 protein: CASSRGLAGVGRQYF

clone size: .
J gene: TRBJ1-2
D gene: .
V gene: TRBV29-1
CDR3 DNA: TGCAGCGTTGTTGGCAGACAGCGGGACTATGGCTACACCTTC
CDR3 protein: CSVVGRQRDYGYTF

clone size: .
J gene: TRBJ1-3
D gene: .
V gene: TRBV27
CDR3 DNA: TGTGCCAGCAGTTCCATAATGGGAGGGTTGGGTGGAAACACCATATATTTT
CDR3 protein: CASSSIMGGLGGNTIYF

clone size: .
J gene: TRBJ2-1
D gene: .
V gene: TRBV7-9
CDR3 DNA: TGTGCCAGCAGCTTTGTACAGCAGGATGAGCAGTTCTTC
CDR3 protein: CASSFVQQDEQFF

clone size: .
J gene: TRBJ2-7
D gene: .
V gene: TRBV11-2
CDR3 DNA: TGTGCCAGCAGCTCAACCCGGGACAAAACCTACGAGCAGTACTTC
CDR3 protein: CASSSTRDKTYEQYF

clone size: .
J gene: TRBJ2-1
D gene: TRBD2
V gene: TRBV27
CDR3 DNA: TGTGCCAGCGGGGGTATGGGACTAGCGGGTGAGCAGTTCTTC
CDR3 protein: CASGGMGLAGEQFF

clone size: few
J gene: TRBJ2-7
D gene: .
V gene: TRBV27
CDR3 DNA: TGTGCCAGCAGTTTTGGCGGCTACGAGCAGTACTTC
CDR3 protein: CASSFGGYEQYF

clone size: once
J gene: TRBJ2-7
D gene: .
V gene: TRBV6-5
CDR3 DNA: TGTGCCAGCACTCGGGACACCTACGAGCAGTACTTC
CDR3 protein: CASTRDTYEQYF

clone size: few
J gene: TRBJ2-4
D gene: .
V gene: TRBV6-2/TRBV6-3
CDR3 DNA: TGTGCCAGCAGTCACCTTAGGAGAGTGGCCAAAAACATTCAGTACTTC
CDR3 protein: CASSHLRRVAKNIQYF

clone size: few
J gene: TRBJ1-5
D gene: .
V gene: TRBV30
CDR3 DNA: TGTGCCTGGGCCCTCTCGGGGCAGCCCCAGCATTTT
CDR3 protein: CAWALSGQPQHF

clone size: .
J gene: TRBJ2-2
D gene: TRBD1
V gene: TRBV24-1
CDR3 DNA: TGTGCCACCAGTGACCGGGACAGCCCTAACACCGGGGAGCTGTTTTTT
CDR3 protein: CATSDRDSPNTGELFF

clone size: .
J gene: TRBJ2-1
D gene: .
V gene: TRBV30
CDR3 DNA: TGTGCCTGGAGTGTACTAATGATTTCGAGGAATGAGCAGTTCTTC
CDR3 protein: CAWSVLMISRNEQFF

clone size: .
J gene: TRBJ2-1
D gene: .
V gene: TRBV6-6
CDR3 DNA: TGTGCCAGCAGTGTAGGACGCGGATTTGGCAATGAGCAGTTCTTC
CDR3 protein: CASSVGRGFGNEQFF

clone size: .
J gene: TRBJ2-1
D gene: TRBD2
V gene: TRBV6-2/TRBV6-3
CDR3 DNA: TGTGCCAGCAGTTTCCACGGGACTAGCGGGAGGAATGAGCAGTTCTTC
CDR3 protein: CASSFHGTSGRNEQFF

clone size: .
J gene: TRBJ1-1
D gene: TRBD1
V gene: TRBV7-8
CDR3 DNA: TGTGCCAGCAGCTTAAACAGGGGATACACTGAAGCTTTCTTT
CDR3 protein: CASSLNRGYTEAFF

clone size: .
J gene: TRBJ1-5
D gene: .
V gene: TRBV27
CDR3 DNA: TGTGCCAGCAGTCTTGACAGGTCCGATCAGCCCCAGCATTTT
CDR3 protein: CASSLDRSDQPQHF

clone size: few
J gene: TRBJ2-7
D gene: .
V gene: TRBV6-5
CDR3 DNA: TGTGCCAGCAGTTTCTACGAGCAGTACTTC
CDR3 protein: CASSFYEQYF

clone size: .
J gene: TRBJ2-5
D gene: TRBD1
V gene: TRBV5-4
CDR3 DNA: TGTGCCAGCAGCTTGAAGGGGGCGGGGACCCAGTACTTC
CDR3 protein: CASSLKGAGTQYF

clone size: .
J gene: TRBJ2-2
D gene: .
V gene: TRBV10-3
CDR3 DNA: TGTGCCATCAGTGGTTCTAGCCCCGGGGAGCTGTTTTTT
CDR3 protein: CAISGSSPGELFF

clone size: .
J gene: TRBJ1-1
D gene: TRBD1
V gene: TRBV19
CDR3 DNA: TGTGCCAGTAGCCGGGACAGGGACGACACTGAAGCTTTCTTT
CDR3 protein: CASSRDRDDTEAFF

clone size: .
J gene: TRBJ1-5
D gene: .
V gene: TRBV6-6
CDR3 DNA: TGTGCCAGCAGTTCGGGAGGCAATCAGCCCCAGCATTTT
CDR3 protein: CASSSGGNQPQHF

clone size: .
J gene: TRBJ2-1
D gene: .
V gene: TRBV6-2/TRBV6-3
CDR3 DNA: TGTGCCAGCAGCCTTAAGGACACTGACTACAATGAGCAGTTCTTC
CDR3 protein: CASSLKDTDYNEQFF

clone size: once
J gene: TRBJ2-5
D gene: TRBD2
V gene: TRBV11-3
CDR3 DNA: TGTGCCAGCAGCTTCGGACTAGCGGGAGGGCCCGAGGGGAGCCAAGAGACCCAGTACTTC
CDR3 protein: CASSFGLAGGPEGSQETQYF

clone size: .
J gene: TRBJ2-5
D gene: .
V gene: TRBV4-3
CDR3 DNA: TGCGCCAGCAGCCAAGACCCTTGGACGGAGGGAAGGACCCAGTACTTC
CDR3 protein: CASSQDPWTEGRTQYF

clone size: .
J gene: TRBJ1-2
D gene: TRBD1
V gene: TRBV30
CDR3 DNA: TGTGCCTGGAGTGGCCCCTGGACAGGGTCGGCGAGCTACACCTTC
CDR3 protein: CAWSGPWTGSASYTF

clone size: .
J gene: TRBJ1-6
D gene: .
V gene: TRBV28
CDR3 DNA: TGTGCCCACCAGGCGGGGGGCTCCTATAATTCACCCCTCCACTTT
CDR3 protein: CAHQAGGSYNSPLHF

clone size: .
J gene: TRBJ2-1
D gene: .
V gene: TRBV6-2/TRBV6-3
CDR3 DNA: TGTGCCAGCAGTTACTATTCGGGCTATGAGCAGTTCTTC
CDR3 protein: CASSYYSGYEQFF

clone size: .
J gene: TRBJ2-5
D gene: .
V gene: TRBV24-1
CDR3 DNA: TGTGCCACCAGTGATTTGGGGCAGGGTGGGGAGACCCAGTACTTC
CDR3 protein: CATSDLGQGGETQYF

clone size: .
J gene: TRBJ1-4
D gene: TRBD1
V gene: TRBV19
CDR3 DNA: TGTGCCAGTACCTTCGGACAGGGGGCAACTAATGAAAAACTGTTTTTT
CDR3 protein: CASTFGQGATNEKLFF

clone size: .
J gene: TRBJ1-5
D gene: .
V gene: TRBV6-5
CDR3 DNA: TGTGCCAGCAGTTACTCGGCAGGGACCAATCAGCCCCAGCATTTT
CDR3 protein: CASSYSAGTNQPQHF

clone size: once
J gene: TRBJ2-7
D gene: .
V gene: TRBV24-1
CDR3 DNA: TGTGCCACCAGTGACGGGCGGGATAACTCCTACGAGCAGTACTTC
CDR3 protein: CATSDGRDNSYEQYF

clone size: .
J gene: TRBJ1-6
D gene: TRBD1
V gene: TRBV2
CDR3 DNA: TGTGCCAGCAGTGCTGGACAGGGGTTTGGGTCACCCCTCCACTTT
CDR3 protein: CASSAGQGFGSPLHF

clone size: .
J gene: TRBJ2-3
D gene: .
V gene: TRBV3-1/TRBV3-2
CDR3 DNA: TGTGCCAGCAGCCCCACGGCTAGGGGACCAGATACGCAGTATTTT
CDR3 protein: CASSPTARGPDTQYF

clone size: once
J gene: TRBJ1-1
D gene: .
V gene: TRBV5-4
CDR3 DNA: TGTGCCAGCAGCCCCGCGGGGCTCACTGAAGCTTTCTTT
CDR3 protein: CASSPAGLTEAFF

clone size: .
J gene: TRBJ1-1
D gene: TRBD1
V gene: TRBV4-2
CDR3 DNA: TGTGCCAGCAGCCCAAATAGGGGGCAGGTCACTGAAGCTTTCTTT
CDR3 protein: CASSPNRGQVTEAFF

clone size: .
J gene: TRBJ1-6
D gene: .
V gene: TRBV7-3
CDR3 DNA: TGTGCCAGCAGCTTGGGACCTAACTATGGACCCCTCCACTTT
CDR3 protein: CASSLGPNYGPLHF

clone size: .
J gene: TRBJ1-1
D gene: .
V gene: TRBV2
CDR3 DNA: TGTGCCAGCAGTGAAGGCTGGGGGGCCAAAGCTTTCTTT
CDR3 protein: CASSEGWGAKAFF

clone size: few
J gene: TRBJ1-1
D gene: TRBD1
V gene: TRBV30
CDR3 DNA: TGTGCCTGGAGTCGAAACAGGGGGCAAGTGGAGAACACTGAAGCTTTCTTT
CDR3 protein: CAWSRNRGQVENTEAFF

clone size: .
J gene: TRBJ2-1
D gene: .
V gene: TRBV9
CDR3 DNA: TGTGCCAGCAGCCCTGAGCAGTTCTTC
CDR3 protein: CASSPEQFF

clone size: .
J gene: TRBJ2-3
D gene: TRBD2
V gene: TRBV6-2/TRBV6-3
CDR3 DNA: TGTGCCAGCAGTCATCCAAGCGGGAGGGCCCCAGATACGCAGTATTTT
CDR3 protein: CASSHPSGRAPDTQYF

clone size: once
J gene: TRBJ1-2
D gene: TRBD1
V gene: TRBV12-5
CDR3 DNA: TGTGCTAGTGGATCTGGGACAGGCAGAGGCTACACCTTC
CDR3 protein: CASGSGTGRGYTF

clone size: .
J gene: TRBJ2-5
D gene: .
V gene: TRBV5-4
CDR3 DNA: TGTGCCAGCAGCACCGACGTATGGGAGCTCACCCAAGAGACCCAGTACTTC
CDR3 protein: CASSTDVWELTQETQYF

clone size: .
J gene: TRBJ2-5
D gene: .
V gene: TRBV5-1
CDR3 DNA: TGCGCCAGCAGCTTGGTGGGGATCTTGGGCGAGACCCAGTACTTC
CDR3 protein: CASSLVGILGETQYF

clone size: few
J gene: TRBJ1-3
D gene: TRBD1
V gene: TRBV4-1
CDR3 DNA: TGCGCCAGCAGCCAAGGGCCGGGACAGGGGTTCGGAAACACCATATATTTT
CDR3 protein: CASSQGPGQGFGNTIYF

clone size: .
J gene: TRBJ2-7
D gene: .
V gene: TRBV6-2/TRBV6-3
CDR3 DNA: TGTGCCAGCAGTCCGGACTTACCCTCCTACGAGCAGTACTTC
CDR3 protein: CASSPDLPSYEQYF